These 30 T cell receptor beta chains share one sample of origin, sequenced in a study of cytomegalovirus exposure and HLA in healthy donors. Both 60 Vbeta primers and 13 Jbeta primers went into the PCR. The data were produced by immunoSEQ multiplex PCR, yet TCRdb's version contains in-frame clones alone and is incomplete. The sample comprises roughly 100,000 clones, roughly 77% of which are singletons, and under 13% rests with the top ten. The sequencing input was PBMCs. These TCRs come from a young woman in good health and CMV-seropositive.

A few counts support this clone. The chain combines TRBV5-6 with TRBJ2-5; TRBD2 aligns across 10 bases. Trimming at V came to 6 bases and at J to 6 bases, leaving 11 bases not matched to a gene. Germline V CDR1 and CDR2: SGHDT, YYEEEE. The CDR3 has 15 amino acids. This chain's CDR3 is CASTLGLALGKTQYF. The CDR3 DNA reads as TGTGCCAGCACTTTGGGACTAGCGCTCGGAAAGACCCAGTACTTC.

V usage is TRBV28 and J usage is TRBJ1-1; weak D call: TRBD1 (5 bases). Germline values: CDR1 MDHEN, CDR2 SYDVKM. The CDR3 is 13 residues long. V shed 3 bases and J shed 3 bases, with 8 bases lying between them. CDR3: CASSFSGYTEAFF. The CDR3 DNA sequence: TGTGCCAGCAGTTTTTCAGGGTACACTGAAGCTTTCTTT.

This chain joins TRBV7-9 and TRBJ2-1; no firm D call. CDR1 SEHNR and CDR2 FQNEAQ come from the germline V gene (reference sequence). This CDR3 comprises 16 residues. V was trimmed by 1 base and J by 0 bases, leaving 10 bases between them. The DNA for the CDR3 is TGTGCCAGCAGCTTAGTTGGGCAGGTCTCCTACAATGAGCAGTTCTTC. It encodes CASSLVGQVSYNEQFF.

The rearrangement links TRBV7-2 to TRBJ2-1; 9 bases match TRBD2. The germline CDR1 and CDR2 sequences are SGHTA and FQGNSA. Trimming took 5 bases from V and 1 from J; bases not matched to a gene: 12. The CDR3 extends over 18 amino acids. The CDR3, as DNA: TGTGCCAGCAGCCCCCGAGATACTAGCGGGCTATCCTACAATGAGCAGTTCTTC. Translating gives CASSPRDTSGLSYNEQFF. The full variable domain, in which reference TRBV7-2 and TRBJ2-1 provide the parts outside the CDR3, is GAGVSQSPSNKVTEKGKDVELRCDPISGHTALYWYRQSLGQGLEFLIYFQGNSAPDKSGLPSDRFSAERTGGSVSTLTIQRTQQEDSAVYLCASSPRDTSGLSYNEQFFGPGTRLTVL.

Concerning this clone: Other DNA sequences in the same sample also yield this CDR3. The chain carries TRBV4-3 and TRBJ2-7; 12 bases align to TRBD1. V was pared by 1 base and J by 3 bases, with 10 bases of the junction left unmatched. Germline V gene lookup returns CDR1 LGHNA and CDR2 YSLEER. The CDR3 has 18 residues. This CDR3 is CASSQALPGTGGFYEQYF. The CDR3 DNA reads as TGCGCCAGCAGCCAAGCTCTTCCCGGGACAGGGGGCTTCTACGAGCAGTACTTC.

The sample holds one count of this clone. This chain uses TRBV11-2 with TRBJ1-1, with D hard to call. The V end lost 1 base, the J end lost 4 bases, and 7 bases lay between the germline ends. This CDR3 region has 13 residues. Germline lookup yields CDR1 SGHAT and CDR2 FQNNGV. The CDR3 DNA follows: TGTGCCAGCAGCTTAGTAGAGGCCACTGAAGCTTTCTTT. Translating it yields CASSLVEATEAFF.

The chain combines TRBV19 with TRBJ2-5; D is perhaps TRBD2 (6 bases). Germline CDR1 and CDR2: LNHDA and SQIVND (reference sequence). This CDR3 comprises 14 residues. Trimming left V 3 bases short and J 4 bases short, with 12 bases between. This chain's CDR3 is CASSMVGGPETQYF. CDR3 nucleotide sequence: TGTGCCAGTAGTATGGTTGGAGGGCCAGAGACCCAGTACTTC.

J is TRBJ2-7 and V is TRBV6-5; 7 positions agree with TRBD1. V gave up 6 bases and J gave up 6 bases; unmatched junction bases: 14. The CDR3 sequence is 15 residues long. The V gene's germline CDR1 is MNHEY and CDR2 SVGAGI. The CDR3 sequence: CASRPATGPAGEQYF. As DNA, the CDR3 is TGTGCCAGCAGACCTGCGACAGGGCCAGCTGGCGAGCAGTACTTC.

This clone has at least ten counts. The chain combines TRBV2 with TRBJ2-1; 10 bases are a match to TRBD2. Losses at the gene ends were 6 bases for V and 3 bases for J; bases not matched to a gene: 11. The CDR3 covers 17 residues. CDR1 and CDR2 (germline): SNHLY, FYNNEI. CDR3 loop: CASRDGTSATIYNEQFF. The DNA for the CDR3 is TGTGCCAGCAGGGACGGGACTAGCGCGACGATCTACAATGAGCAGTTCTTC.

This clone has just one count. The rearrangement joins TRBV18 to TRBJ2-7, with TRBD1 matching 8 bases. After removal of 3 bases from V and 2 bases from J, the junction contained 3 bases not matched to a gene. Germline V CDR1 and CDR2: KGHSH, LQKENI. The CDR3 has 14 residues. The CDR3 loop is CASSPTGETYEQYF. The CDR3 DNA follows: TGTGCCAGCTCACCGACAGGGGAAACCTACGAGCAGTACTTC.

Regarding this clone: The sample has other DNA sequences that encode this CDR3 too. The CDR3 sequence is CSVRDKLLAKNIQYF. The CDR3 nucleotides read TGCAGCGTCAGGGACAAGCTATTAGCCAAAAACATTCAGTACTTC. This chain uses TRBV29-1 with TRBJ2-4, with D tentatively TRBD1 (6 bases). The CDR3 contains 15 residues. Germline-derived CDR1 and CDR2 are SQVTM and ANQGSEA. Trimming pared 6 bases from V and 0 bases from J, leaving 15 bases between.

This chain links TRBV6-1 with TRBJ1-1; maybe TRBD1 (6 bases). The germline V gene encodes CDR1 MNHNS and CDR2 SASEGT. The CDR3 is made up of 13 amino acids. Deletions cut 6 bases from V and 3 bases from J, with 11 bases between. CDR3 DNA: TGTGCCAGCAGACAGGGAATGGACACTGAAGCTTTCTTT. This sequence encodes CASRQGMDTEAFF.

The CDR3 loop is CASSHRLDYEQYF. DNA for the CDR3: TGCGCCAGCAGCCACAGACTAGACTACGAGCAGTACTTC. V usage is TRBV4-3 and J usage is TRBJ2-7; the D gene is possibly TRBD2 (6 bases). V was clipped by 3 bases and J by 3 bases, with 9 bases between them. The CDR3 is made up of 13 amino acids. Germline V gene data show CDR1 as LGHNA and CDR2 as YSLEER.

V is TRBV11-3 and J is TRBJ1-1, with D hard to call. Trimming pared 3 bases from V and 1 base from J, leaving 9 bases between. The CDR3 has 14 amino acids. Germline V gene data show CDR1 as SGHNT and CDR2 as YENEEA. The CDR3 loop is CASSFHSGNTEAFF. CDR3 nucleotide sequence: TGTGCCAGCAGCTTCCACTCAGGGAACACTGAAGCTTTCTTT.

This rearrangement joins TRBV20-1 to TRBJ2-5; no definite D call. Germline assignment: CDR1 DFQATT and CDR2 SNEGSKA (reference sequence). The ends were cut back, 1 base at V and 4 bases at J, with 4 bases in the middle. The CDR3 consists of 11 residues. The CDR3 region has the DNA TGCAGTGCTAGAGTACTAGAGACCCAGTACTTC. Its translation: CSARVLETQYF.

The chain carries TRBV14 and TRBJ2-1; TRBD2 aligns across 7 bases. V was clipped by 4 bases and J by 4 bases; unmatched bases: 16. The CDR3 loop spans 18 amino acids. Germline-derived CDR1 and CDR2 are SGHDN and FVKESK. CDR3 bases: TGTGCCAGCAGCCTACCGGGAGGTAGGCCGCACGGTTACAATGAGCAGTTCTTC. This gives the protein CASSLPGGRPHGYNEQFF. The variable domain in full, with the rest retrieved from reference TRBV14 and TRBJ2-1, is EAGVTQFPSHSVIEKGQTVTLRCDPISGHDNLYWYRRVMGKEIKFLLHFVKESKQDESGMPNNRFLAERTGGTYSTLKVQPAELEDSGVYFCASSLPGGRPHGYNEQFFGPGTRLTVL.

The chain employs TRBV19 and TRBJ2-7, with 7 positions matching TRBD1. The CDR3 is made up of 14 amino acids. Trimming took 1 base from V and 3 from J; bases not matched to a gene: 3. Germline V gives CDR1 LNHDA, CDR2 SQIVND (reference sequence). In nucleotides, the CDR3 is TGTGCCAGTAGTATAGGCTCAGGGGGCTACGAGCAGTACTTC. Encoded protein: CASSIGSGGYEQYF.

V and J are TRBV7-8 and TRBJ1-1; perhaps TRBD1 as D (6 bases). The CDR3 spans 14 residues. Germline values: CDR1 SGHVS, CDR2 FQNEAQ. V lost 5 bases and J lost 1, with 11 bases in between. The CDR3, as DNA: TGTGCCAGCAGCAGCAGGGGCTGGAACACTGAAGCTTTCTTT. Protein sequence: CASSSRGWNTEAFF. Full variable domain (rest looked up from reference TRBV7-8 and TRBJ1-1): GAGVSQSPRYKVAKRGQDVALRCDPISGHVSLFWYQQALGQGPEFLTYFQNEAQLDKSGLPSDRFFAERPEGSVSTLKIQRTQQEDSAVYLCASSSRGWNTEAFFGQGTRLTVV.

V usage is TRBV9 and J usage is TRBJ1-1, with TRBD1 as a possible D gene (5 bases). Germline CDR1 and CDR2: SGDLS and YYNGEE. V lost 0 bases to trimming and J lost 2 bases, with 11 bases between them. The CDR3 contains 15 residues. CDR3 amino acids: CASSVDQGSNTEAFF. The CDR3 coding sequence is TGTGCCAGCAGCGTAGACCAGGGATCCAACACTGAAGCTTTCTTT.

This clone appeared a few times. The chain couples TRBV28 to TRBJ1-1; 7 bases are shared with TRBD1. After removal of 5 bases from V and 12 bases from J, the junction contained 9 bases not matched to a gene. The germline gives CDR1 MDHEN, CDR2 SYDVKM. The CDR3 sequence is 12 residues long. CDR3 amino acids: CASSPIYRGSFF. The CDR3 nucleotides are TGTGCCAGCAGTCCCATCTACAGGGGATCTTTCTTT.

The rearrangement links TRBV5-6 to TRBJ1-2; 7 positions match TRBD1. Germline V gene lookup returns CDR1 SGHDT and CDR2 YYEEEE. V shed 0 bases and J 2 bases; nucleotides not matched to a gene: 10. The CDR3 sequence is 17 residues long. The CDR3 loop is CASSLATGLLTNYGYTF. The CDR3 region has the DNA TGTGCCAGCAGCTTGGCGACAGGGCTCTTAACGAACTATGGCTACACCTTC.

This clone is medium-sized in the sample. The gene calls are TRBV10-2 and TRBJ1-4, with 7 bases that match TRBD1. The CDR3 consists of 13 residues. Trimming took 6 bases from V and 6 from J; bases not matched to a gene: 4. CDR1 is WSHSY and CDR2 is SAAADI in the germline V gene. The CDR3 loop reads CASRGQPHEKLFF. The DNA for the CDR3 is TGCGCCAGCAGGGGACAGCCGCATGAAAAACTGTTTTTT.

This chain connects TRBV6-5 to TRBJ1-1; tentatively, D is TRBD1 (5 bases). Deletions cut 9 bases from V and 1 base from J, with 6 bases between. The germline CDR1 and CDR2 sequences are MNHEY and SVGAGI. This CDR3 comprises 11 residues. CDR3 bases: TGTGCCAGGGGGGGGAACACTGAAGCTTTCTTT. Translating gives CARGGNTEAFF.

The chain links TRBV5-1 to TRBJ2-7; 8 bases are shared with TRBD1. The germline gives CDR1 SGHRS, CDR2 YFSETQ. Unmatched junction bases numbered 7, after V lost 4 bases and J lost 1 base. This CDR3 comprises 15 residues. The CDR3 sequence is CASSPRQGTSYEQYF. Written as DNA, the CDR3 is TGCGCCAGCAGCCCTAGACAGGGGACATCCTACGAGCAGTACTTC. Combining the CDR3 with reference TRBV5-1 and TRBJ2-7 gives the whole variable domain KAGVTQTPRYLIKTRGQQVTLSCSPISGHRSVSWYQQTPGQGLQFLFEYFSETQRNKGNFPGRFSGRQFSNSRSEMNVSTLELGDSALYLCASSPRQGTSYEQYFGPGTRLTVT.

The chain joins TRBV10-3 to TRBJ2-7; TRBD2 might be the D (6 bases). The ends were cut back, 2 bases at V and 7 bases at J, with 18 bases in the middle. Per the germline V gene, CDR1 is ENHRY and CDR2 is SYGVKD. The CDR3 is 15 residues long. CDR3: CAISEGGSLLLEQYF. DNA of the CDR3: TGTGCCATCAGTGAGGGGGGGTCCCTCCTCCTGGAGCAGTACTTC.

The rearrangement uses TRBV2 and TRBJ2-1; no clear D gene. V shed 7 bases and J shed 4 bases, with 8 bases lying between them. CDR3 length: 12 residues. Germline-derived CDR1 and CDR2 are SNHLY and FYNNEI. The CDR3 loop reads CASNGQYNEQFF. The DNA of the CDR3 is TGTGCCAGCAACGGTCAATACAATGAGCAGTTCTTC.

This clone occurred once. The rearrangement uses TRBV19 and TRBJ2-3; 9 nucleotides agree with TRBD2. From germline, CDR1 is LNHDA and CDR2 SQIVND (reference sequence). This CDR3 is 16 amino acids long. V was clipped by 5 bases and J by 1 base; unmatched bases: 7. The CDR3: CASSPVAGVGTDTQYF. CDR3 in DNA: TGTGCCAGTAGTCCAGTAGCGGGGGTTGGCACAGATACGCAGTATTTT.

This sequence joins TRBV5-6 and TRBJ2-7; TRBD1 agrees at 7 bases. The length of the CDR3 is 18 residues. The V segment lost 3 bases and the J segment 5 bases; nucleotides outside the gene matches: 20. The germline V gene has CDR1 SGHDT and CDR2 YYEEEE. The CDR3 DNA sequence: TGTGCCAGCAGCTCCCGACGACGGTTGACAGGGTCGTCCCACGAGCAGTACTTC. Protein: CASSSRRRLTGSSHEQYF.

The V and J genes are TRBV25-1 and TRBJ2-1, with D possibly TRBD2 on 6 matching bases. The CDR3 runs to 16 residues. Trimming removed 3 bases at V and 8 bases at J, with 20 bases between. CDR1 and CDR2 (germline): MGHDK, SYGVNS. CDR3 in amino acids: CASSDLVGGLLDEQFF. The CDR3, as DNA: TGTGCCAGCAGTGACCTTGTGGGGGGTCTTTTAGATGAGCAGTTCTTC.

A remark on this clone: The CDR3 end shows no conserved phenylalanine or tryptophan, and so a read error is likely. V and J are TRBV5-4 and TRBJ1-2; D gene uncertain. Trimming cost V 4 bases and J 6 bases, with 13 bases left between them. Germline-derived CDR1 and CDR2 are SGHNT and YYREEE (reference sequence). CDR3 length: 13 residues. The CDR3 nucleotides are TGTGCCAGCAGCACTGGGAGTAGCGATGGCTACACCCTC. Protein product: CASSTGSSDGYTL.